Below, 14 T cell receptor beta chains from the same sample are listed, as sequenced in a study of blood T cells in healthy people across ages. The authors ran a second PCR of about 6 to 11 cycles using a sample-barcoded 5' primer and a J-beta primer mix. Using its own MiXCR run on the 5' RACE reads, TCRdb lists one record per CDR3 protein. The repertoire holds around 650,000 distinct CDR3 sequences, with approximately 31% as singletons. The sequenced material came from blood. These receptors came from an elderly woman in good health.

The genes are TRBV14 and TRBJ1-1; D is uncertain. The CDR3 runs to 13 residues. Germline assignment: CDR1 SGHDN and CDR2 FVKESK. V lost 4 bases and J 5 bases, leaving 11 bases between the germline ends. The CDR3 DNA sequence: TGTGCCAGCAGCCCCTGGACGGAAACTGAAGCTTTCTTT. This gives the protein CASSPWTETEAFF.

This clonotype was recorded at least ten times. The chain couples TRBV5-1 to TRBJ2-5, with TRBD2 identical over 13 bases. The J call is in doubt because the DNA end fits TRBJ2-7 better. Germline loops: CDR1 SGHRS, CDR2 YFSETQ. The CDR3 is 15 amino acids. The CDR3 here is CASSPRTSGGYEQYF. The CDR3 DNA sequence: TGCGCCAGCAGCCCTCGGACTAGCGGGGGCTACGAGCAGTACTTC.

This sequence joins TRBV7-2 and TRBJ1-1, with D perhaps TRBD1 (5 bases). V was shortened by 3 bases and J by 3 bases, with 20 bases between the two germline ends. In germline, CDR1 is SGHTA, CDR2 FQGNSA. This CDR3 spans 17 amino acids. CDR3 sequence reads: CASSFRTTGPLDTEAFF. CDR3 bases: TGTGCCAGCAGCTTCCGAACAACAGGTCCGCTGGACACTGAAGCTTTCTTT. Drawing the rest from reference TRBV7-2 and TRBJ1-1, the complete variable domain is GAGVSQSPSNKVTEKGKDVELRCDPISGHTALYWYRQSLGQGLEFLIYFQGNSAPDKSGLPSDRFSAERTGGSVSTLTIQRTQQEDSAVYLCASSFRTTGPLDTEAFFGQGTRLTVV.

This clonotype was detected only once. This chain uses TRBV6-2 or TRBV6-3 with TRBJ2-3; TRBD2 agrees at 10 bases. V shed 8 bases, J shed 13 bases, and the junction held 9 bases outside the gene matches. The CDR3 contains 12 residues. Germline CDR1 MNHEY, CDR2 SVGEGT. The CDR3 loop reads CASGLAGGLKYF. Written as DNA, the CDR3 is TGTGCCAGCGGGTTAGCGGGAGGCCTGAAGTATTTT.

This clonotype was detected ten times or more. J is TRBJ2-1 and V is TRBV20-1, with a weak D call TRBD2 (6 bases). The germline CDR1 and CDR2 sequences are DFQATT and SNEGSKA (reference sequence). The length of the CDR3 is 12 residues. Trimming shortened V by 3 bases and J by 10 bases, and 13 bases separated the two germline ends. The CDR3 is CSASPGVEEQFF. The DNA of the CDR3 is TGCAGTGCTAGTCCGGGAGTTGAGGAGCAGTTCTTC.

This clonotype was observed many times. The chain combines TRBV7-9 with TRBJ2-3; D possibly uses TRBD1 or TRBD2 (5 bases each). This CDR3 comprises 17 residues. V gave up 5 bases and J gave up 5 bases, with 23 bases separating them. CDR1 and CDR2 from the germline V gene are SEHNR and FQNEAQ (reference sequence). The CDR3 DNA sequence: TGTGCCAGCAGCGACTCCGGGACCAGCCCCCTTCTAGATACGCAGTATTTT. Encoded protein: CASSDSGTSPLLDTQYF.

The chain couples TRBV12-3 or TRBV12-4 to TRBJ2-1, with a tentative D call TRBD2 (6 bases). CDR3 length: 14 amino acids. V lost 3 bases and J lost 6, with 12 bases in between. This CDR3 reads CASSFGEACNEQFF. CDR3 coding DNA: TGTGCCAGCAGTTTTGGGGAGGCTTGCAATGAGCAGTTCTTC.

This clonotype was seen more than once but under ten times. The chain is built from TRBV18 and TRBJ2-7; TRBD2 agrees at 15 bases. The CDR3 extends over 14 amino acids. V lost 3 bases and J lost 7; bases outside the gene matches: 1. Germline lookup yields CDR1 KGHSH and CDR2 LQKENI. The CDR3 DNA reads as TGTGCCAGCTCACCGGGACTAGCGGGGGGAGAGCAGTACTTC. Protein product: CASSPGLAGGEQYF.

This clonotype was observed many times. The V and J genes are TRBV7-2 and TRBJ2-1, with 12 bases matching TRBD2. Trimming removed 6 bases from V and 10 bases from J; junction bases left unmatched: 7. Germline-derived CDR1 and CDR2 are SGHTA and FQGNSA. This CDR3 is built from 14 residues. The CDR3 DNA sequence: TGTGCCAGCAGTCGAGGACTAGCGGGGATGGAGCAGTTCTTC. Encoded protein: CASSRGLAGMEQFF.

This CDR3 reads CASSLGVEETQFF. In DNA form, the CDR3 reads TGTGCCAGCAGCTTAGGGGTGGAAGAGACCCAGTTCTTC. The chain links TRBV7-8 to TRBJ2-1; the D is unclear. The CDR3 sequence is 13 residues long. Germline V gene data show CDR1 as SGHVS and CDR2 as FQNEAQ. The germline V and J ends were trimmed by 1 base and 13 bases, with 14 bases remaining between them.

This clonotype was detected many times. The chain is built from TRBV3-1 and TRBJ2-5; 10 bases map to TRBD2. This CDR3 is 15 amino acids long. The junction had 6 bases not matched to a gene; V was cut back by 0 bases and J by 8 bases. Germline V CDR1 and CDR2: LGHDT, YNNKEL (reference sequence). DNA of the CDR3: TGTGCCAGCAGCCAAGAAGGCTCTAGCGGGGGAACCCAGTACTTC. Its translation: CASSQEGSSGGTQYF.

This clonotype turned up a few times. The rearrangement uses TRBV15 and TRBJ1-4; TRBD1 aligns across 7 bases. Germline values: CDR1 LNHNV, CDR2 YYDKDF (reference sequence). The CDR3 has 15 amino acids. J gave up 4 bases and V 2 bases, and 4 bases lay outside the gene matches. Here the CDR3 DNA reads TGTGCCACCAGCAGATCGGGACAGTATAATGAAAAACTGTTTTTT. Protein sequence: CATSRSGQYNEKLFF.

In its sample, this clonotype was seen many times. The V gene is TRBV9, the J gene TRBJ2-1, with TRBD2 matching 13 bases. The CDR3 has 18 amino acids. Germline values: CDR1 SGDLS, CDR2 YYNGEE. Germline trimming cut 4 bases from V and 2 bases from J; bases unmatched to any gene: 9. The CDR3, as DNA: TGTGCCAGCAGCACTCGGACTAGCGGGGGCACCACCTACAATGAGCAGTTCTTC. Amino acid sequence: CASSTRTSGGTTYNEQFF.

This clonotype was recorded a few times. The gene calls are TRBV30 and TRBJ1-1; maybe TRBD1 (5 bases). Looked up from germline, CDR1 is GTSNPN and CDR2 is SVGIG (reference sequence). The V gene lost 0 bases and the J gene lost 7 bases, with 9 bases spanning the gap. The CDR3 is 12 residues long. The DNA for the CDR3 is TGTGCCTGGAGTGTACGGGGGAATGAAGCTTTCTTT. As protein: CAWSVRGNEAFF.